One sample yielded the 17 T cell receptor beta chains listed below, sequenced in a study of T cell clones after liver transplantation. Data came from immunoSEQ multiplex PCR; TCRdb stores just in-frame clones and leaves some out. The sample records approximately 72,000 clones, roughly 90% being singletons. Source: CD4+ T cells from blood, taken before liver transplant. The receptors were gathered from a human donor who received a liver transplant.

V is TRBV11-3 and J is TRBJ1-3; D is undetermined. The germline CDR1 and CDR2 sequences are SGHNT and YENEEA. CDR3 length equals 11 residues. V lost 6 bases and J 9 bases, leaving 9 bases between the germline ends. The CDR3 here is CASSRGGTIYF. The CDR3 DNA is TGTGCCAGCAGTCGGGGAGGCACCATATATTTT.

This sequence joins TRBV19 and TRBJ2-7, with D maybe TRBD1 (6 bases). V shed 4 bases and J shed 0 bases, with 10 bases lying between them. The CDR3 loop spans 14 amino acids. CDR1 is LNHDA and CDR2 is SQIVND in the germline V gene (reference sequence). CDR3 residues: CASSRAGASYEQYF. The CDR3 coding sequence is TGTGCCAGTAGTAGGGCAGGGGCCTCCTACGAGCAGTACTTC.

The V gene is TRBV27, the J gene TRBJ2-7; the match to TRBD2 covers 7 bases. The V gene's germline CDR1 is MNHEY and CDR2 SMNVEV (reference sequence). The V gene end was trimmed by 5 bases and the J gene end by 3 bases; junction bases not matched to a gene: 7. The CDR3 covers 14 residues. CDR3 nucleotides: TGTGCCAGCAGTCCGGAGCGGGGTCGCTACGAGCAGTACTTC. This gives the protein CASSPERGRYEQYF.

The chain carries TRBV5-1 and TRBJ2-2; weak D call: TRBD2 (5 bases). This CDR3 has 15 amino acids. Trimming took off 0 bases at V and 4 bases at J, with 10 bases between the two ends. The germline V gene has CDR1 SGHRS and CDR2 YFSETQ. For the CDR3, the DNA is TGCGCCAGCAGCTTGGCGGCTAGCAGCACCGGGGAGCTGTTTTTT. It specifies CASSLAASSTGELFF.

The rearrangement uses TRBV27 and TRBJ2-3; D is ambiguous. This CDR3 comprises 14 residues. V dropped 5 bases and J dropped 7 bases, with 16 bases sitting between them. Germline CDR1 reads MNHEY; CDR2 reads SMNVEV (reference sequence). Here the CDR3 DNA reads TGTGCCAGCAGTCCCGATAACACGGCCTATACGCAGTATTTT. Translating it yields CASSPDNTAYTQYF.

This chain uses TRBV25-1 with TRBJ2-5; 7 positions match TRBD2. V shed 0 bases and J 1 base; nucleotides not matched to a gene: 8. Germline lookup yields CDR1 MGHDK and CDR2 SYGVNS. This CDR3 comprises 17 residues. The DNA of the CDR3 is TGTGCCAGCAGTGAATATAAAAGGGCGGGAGCCCAAGAGACCCAGTACTTC. It yields the protein CASSEYKRAGAQETQYF.

The chain uses TRBV29-1 and TRBJ2-5; 7 nucleotides match TRBD2. There are 15 residues in the CDR3. J lost 3 bases, V lost 6 bases, and 13 bases had no gene match. Germline CDR1 SQVTM, CDR2 ANQGSEA. The CDR3 DNA reads TGCAGCGTGATACCGGGACTACCAAACAAAGAGACCCAGTACTTC. As protein: CSVIPGLPNKETQYF. Drawing the rest from reference TRBV29-1 and TRBJ2-5, the complete variable domain is SAVISQKPSRDICQRGTSLTIQCQVDSQVTMMFWYRQQPGQSLTLIATANQGSEATYESGFVIDKFPISRPNLTFSTLTVSNMSPEDSSIYLCSVIPGLPNKETQYFGPGTRLLVL.

Comments on this clone: The same CDR3 is also encoded by other DNA sequences in this sample. The V and J genes are TRBV5-8 and TRBJ2-1, with 8 bases matching TRBD1. This CDR3 has 16 amino acids. V lost 4 bases, J lost 7 bases, and 13 bases stayed unmatched. CDR1 is SGHTS and CDR2 is YDEGEE in the germline V gene. The DNA for the CDR3 is TGTGCCAGCAGCACAGAAGTCGGACAGGGTACGAATGAGCAGTTCTTC. Encoded protein: CASSTEVGQGTNEQFF.

The chain carries TRBV7-6 and TRBJ2-7, with 11 bases fitting TRBD1. Germline values: CDR1 SGHVS, CDR2 FNYEAQ. This CDR3 is built from 15 residues. V trimming: 5 bases; J trimming: 4 bases; junction bases outside the gene matches: 7. In DNA, the CDR3 is TGTGCCAGCAGCCCTAGGACAGGGGGCAGTTACGAGCAGTACTTC. Translation: CASSPRTGGSYEQYF.

The rearrangement joins TRBV6-5 to TRBJ1-4; D is unclear. Trimming cost V 0 bases and J 8 bases, with 10 bases left between them. The length of the CDR3 is 14 residues. Germline V gives CDR1 MNHEY, CDR2 SVGAGI. The CDR3 DNA reads TGTGCCAGCAGTTACTCAGGAGAACTAGAAAAACTGTTTTTT. Translated, it gives CASSYSGELEKLFF.

This chain joins TRBV28 and TRBJ2-2; TRBD1 matches 10 bases. Germline V gene lookup returns CDR1 MDHEN and CDR2 SYDVKM. The CDR3 contains 16 residues. The V and J ends lost 5 bases and 6 bases, in that order; junction bases with no gene match: 9. CDR3 amino acids: CASSTAGQGTPGELFF. The CDR3, as DNA: TGTGCCAGCAGTACGGCGGGACAGGGGACTCCCGGGGAGCTGTTTTTT.

The V and J genes are TRBV5-4 and TRBJ2-3, with a tentative D call TRBD1 (5 bases). The CDR3 covers 12 residues. Trimming left V 4 bases short and J 6 bases short, with 9 bases between. In germline, CDR1 is SGHNT, CDR2 YYREEE (reference sequence). The CDR3 reads CASSPPGDTQYF. The CDR3 coding sequence is TGTGCCAGCAGCCCGCCAGGGGATACGCAGTATTTT.

The chain carries TRBV30 and TRBJ1-6, with 12 bases fitting TRBD1. This CDR3 region has 14 residues. Germline V gene sequence: CDR1 GTSNPN, CDR2 SVGIG (reference sequence). V was clipped by 2 bases and J by 9 bases; unmatched bases: 2. The CDR3 sequence: CAWSRGQGASPLHF. CDR3 nucleotides: TGTGCCTGGAGTAGGGGACAGGGGGCTTCACCCCTCCACTTT.

The V call is TRBV7-3, the J call TRBJ1-1; no firm D call. Germline CDR1 and CDR2: SGHTA and FQGTGA. The V and J ends lost 4 bases and 2 bases respectively, with 11 bases between them. The CDR3 spans 14 residues. CDR3 nucleotides: TGTGCCAGCAGCTCCGGACGGGGAAACACTGAAGCTTTCTTT. Translated: CASSSGRGNTEAFF.

The V and J genes are TRBV5-1 and TRBJ2-5; 9 nucleotides agree with TRBD2. V lost 0 bases and J lost 5; bases outside the gene matches: 8. This CDR3 has 16 residues. The germline CDR1 and CDR2 sequences are SGHRS and YFSETQ. The DNA of the CDR3 is TGCGCCAGCAGCTTGGGAGTAGTAGCGGGAGAGGAGACCCAGTACTTC. Its translation: CASSLGVVAGEETQYF.

This chain uses TRBV19 with TRBJ2-1; 8 nucleotides match TRBD2. CDR3 length: 12 amino acids. Germline V gene lookup returns CDR1 LNHDA and CDR2 SQIVND (reference sequence). V lost 1 base to trimming and J lost 13 bases; unmatched junction nucleotides: 3. The CDR3 bases are TGTGCCAGTAGTATAGGGGCGGGAGGACAGTTCTTC. Amino acid sequence: CASSIGAGGQFF.

The chain joins TRBV18 to TRBJ2-7; D unresolved. The CDR3 is made up of 13 amino acids. The V end lost 2 bases, the J end lost 6 bases, and 11 bases lay between the germline ends. In germline, CDR1 is KGHSH, CDR2 LQKENI. CDR3: CASSPVLNGEQYF. In DNA form, the CDR3 reads TGTGCCAGCTCACCAGTTCTTAATGGCGAGCAGTACTTC.